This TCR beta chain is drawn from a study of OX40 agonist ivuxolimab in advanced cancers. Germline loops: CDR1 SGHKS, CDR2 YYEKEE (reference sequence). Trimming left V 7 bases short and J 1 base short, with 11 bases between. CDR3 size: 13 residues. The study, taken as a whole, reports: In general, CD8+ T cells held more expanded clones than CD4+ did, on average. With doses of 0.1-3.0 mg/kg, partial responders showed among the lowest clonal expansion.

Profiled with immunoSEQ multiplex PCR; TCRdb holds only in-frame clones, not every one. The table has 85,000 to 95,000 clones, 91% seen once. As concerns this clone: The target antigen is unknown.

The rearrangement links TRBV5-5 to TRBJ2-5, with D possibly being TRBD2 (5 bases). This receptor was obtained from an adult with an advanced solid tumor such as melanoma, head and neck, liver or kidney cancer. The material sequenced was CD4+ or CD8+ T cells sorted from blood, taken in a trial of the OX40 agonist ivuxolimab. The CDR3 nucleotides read TGTGCCAGCTCCCCTCGGGGCCAAGAGACCCAGTACTTC. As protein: CASSPRGQETQYF.